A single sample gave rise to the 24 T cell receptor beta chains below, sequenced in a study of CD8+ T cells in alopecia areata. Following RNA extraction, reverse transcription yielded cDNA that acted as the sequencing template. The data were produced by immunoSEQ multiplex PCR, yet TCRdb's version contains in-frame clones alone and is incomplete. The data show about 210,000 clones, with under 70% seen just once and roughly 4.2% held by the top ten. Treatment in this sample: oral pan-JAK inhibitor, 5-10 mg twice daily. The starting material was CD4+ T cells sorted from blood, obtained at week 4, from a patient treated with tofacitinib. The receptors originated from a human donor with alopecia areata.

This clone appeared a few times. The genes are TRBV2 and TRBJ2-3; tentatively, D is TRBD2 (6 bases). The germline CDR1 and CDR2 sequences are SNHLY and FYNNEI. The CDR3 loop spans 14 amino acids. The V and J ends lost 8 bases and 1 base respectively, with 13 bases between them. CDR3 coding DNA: TGTGCCAGCCTCCTCGGCGGGGGCACAGATACGCAGTATTTT. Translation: CASLLGGGTDTQYF.

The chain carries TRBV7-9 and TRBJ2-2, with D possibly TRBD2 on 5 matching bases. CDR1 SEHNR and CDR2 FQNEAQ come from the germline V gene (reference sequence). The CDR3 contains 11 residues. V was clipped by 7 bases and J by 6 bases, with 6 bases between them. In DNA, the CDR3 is TGTGCCAGCACGGAGGCCGGGGAGCTGTTTTTT. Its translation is CASTEAGELFF.

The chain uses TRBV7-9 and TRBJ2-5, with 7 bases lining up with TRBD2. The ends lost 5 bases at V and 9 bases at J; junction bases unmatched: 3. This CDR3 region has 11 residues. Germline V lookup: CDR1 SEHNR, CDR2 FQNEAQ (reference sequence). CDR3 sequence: CASSPGGSQYF. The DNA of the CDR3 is TGTGCCAGCAGCCCGGGGGGTTCCCAGTACTTC.

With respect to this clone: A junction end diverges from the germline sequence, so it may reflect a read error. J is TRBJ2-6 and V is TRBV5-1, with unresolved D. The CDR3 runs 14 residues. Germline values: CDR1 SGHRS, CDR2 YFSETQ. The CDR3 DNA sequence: TGCACCAGCAGCTCAGTCTCTGGGGCCAACGTCCTGACTTTC. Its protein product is CTSSSVSGANVLTF.

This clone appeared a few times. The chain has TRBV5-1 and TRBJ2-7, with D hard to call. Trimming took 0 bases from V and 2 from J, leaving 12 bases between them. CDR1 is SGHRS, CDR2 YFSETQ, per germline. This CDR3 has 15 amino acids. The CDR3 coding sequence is TGCGCCAGCAGCTTGGTAGCTAGAGGACCCTACGAGCAGTACTTC. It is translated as CASSLVARGPYEQYF.

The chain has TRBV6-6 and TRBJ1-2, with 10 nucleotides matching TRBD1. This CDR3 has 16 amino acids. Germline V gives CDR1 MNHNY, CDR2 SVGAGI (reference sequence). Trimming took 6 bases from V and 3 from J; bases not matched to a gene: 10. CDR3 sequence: CASRPGQGNGYYGYTF. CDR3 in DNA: TGTGCCAGCAGACCGGGACAGGGGAATGGTTACTATGGCTACACCTTC.

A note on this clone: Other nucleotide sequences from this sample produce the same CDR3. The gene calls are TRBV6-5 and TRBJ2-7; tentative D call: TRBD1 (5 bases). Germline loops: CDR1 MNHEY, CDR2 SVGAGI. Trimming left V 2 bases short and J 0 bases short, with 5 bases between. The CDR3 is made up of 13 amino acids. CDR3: CASSYRGSYEQYF. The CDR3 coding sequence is TGTGCCAGCAGTTACAGGGGCTCCTACGAGCAGTACTTC.

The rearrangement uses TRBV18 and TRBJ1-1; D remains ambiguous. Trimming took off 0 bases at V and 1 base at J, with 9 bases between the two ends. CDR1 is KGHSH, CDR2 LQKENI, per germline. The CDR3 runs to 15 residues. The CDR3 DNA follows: TGTGCCAGCTCACCACCGATGAGGGAGAACACTGAAGCTTTCTTT. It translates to CASSPPMRENTEAFF.

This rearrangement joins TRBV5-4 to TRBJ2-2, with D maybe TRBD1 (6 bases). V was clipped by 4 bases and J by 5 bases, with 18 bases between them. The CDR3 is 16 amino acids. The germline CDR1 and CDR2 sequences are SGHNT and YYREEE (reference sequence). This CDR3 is CASSLHLQTGTGELFF. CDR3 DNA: TGTGCCAGCAGCCTCCACCTTCAAACAGGGACCGGGGAGCTGTTTTTT.

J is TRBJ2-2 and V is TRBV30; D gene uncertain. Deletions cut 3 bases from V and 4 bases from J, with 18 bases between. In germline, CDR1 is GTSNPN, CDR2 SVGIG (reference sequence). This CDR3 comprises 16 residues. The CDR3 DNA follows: TGTGCCTGGAGCCCGGCCCAGGAAAAGAGCACCGGGGAGCTGTTTTTT. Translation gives CAWSPAQEKSTGELFF. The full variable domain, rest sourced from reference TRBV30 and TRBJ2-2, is SQTIHQWPATLVQPVGSPLSLECTVEGTSNPNLYWYRQAAGRGLQLLFYSVGIGQISSEVPQNLSASRPQDRQFILSSKKLLLSDSGFYLCAWSPAQEKSTGELFFGEGSRLTVL.

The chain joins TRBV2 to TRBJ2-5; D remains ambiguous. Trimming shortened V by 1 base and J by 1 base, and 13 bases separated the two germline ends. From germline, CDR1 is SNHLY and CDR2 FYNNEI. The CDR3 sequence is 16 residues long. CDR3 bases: TGTGCCAGCAGTGAAGGAAGGCAGGCGCTCCAAGAGACCCAGTACTTC. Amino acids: CASSEGRQALQETQYF.

The DNA for the CDR3 is TGCGCCAGCAGCCAAGGACAGGGCGTAAGAACTGAAGCTTTCTTT. It is translated as CASSQGQGVRTEAFF. The chain recombines TRBV4-1 with TRBJ1-1; 7 bases match TRBD1. The CDR3 length is 15 residues. Germline CDR1 and CDR2: MGHRA and YSYEKL. The trim removed 1 base at V and 5 bases at J, leaving 7 bases unmatched.

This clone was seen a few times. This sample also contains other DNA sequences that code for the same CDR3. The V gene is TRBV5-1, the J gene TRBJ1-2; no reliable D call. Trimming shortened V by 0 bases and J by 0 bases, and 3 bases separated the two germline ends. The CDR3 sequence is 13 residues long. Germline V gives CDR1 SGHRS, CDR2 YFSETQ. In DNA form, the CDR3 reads TGCGCCAGCAGCTTGGCAGCTAACTATGGCTACACCTTC. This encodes CASSLAANYGYTF. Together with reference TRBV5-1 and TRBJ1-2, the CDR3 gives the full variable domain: KAGVTQTPRYLIKTRGQQVTLSCSPISGHRSVSWYQQTPGQGLQFLFEYFSETQRNKGNFPGRFSGRQFSNSRSEMNVSTLELGDSALYLCASSLAANYGYTFGSGTRLTVV.

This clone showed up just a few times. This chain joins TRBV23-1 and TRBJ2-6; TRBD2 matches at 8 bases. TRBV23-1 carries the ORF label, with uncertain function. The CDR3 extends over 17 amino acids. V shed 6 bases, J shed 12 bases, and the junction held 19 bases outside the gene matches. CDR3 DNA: TGCGCCAGCAGCCCCTGGAGCGGGGGACTCGCGGCTAGCGTCCTGACTTTC. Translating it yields CASSPWSGGLAASVLTF.

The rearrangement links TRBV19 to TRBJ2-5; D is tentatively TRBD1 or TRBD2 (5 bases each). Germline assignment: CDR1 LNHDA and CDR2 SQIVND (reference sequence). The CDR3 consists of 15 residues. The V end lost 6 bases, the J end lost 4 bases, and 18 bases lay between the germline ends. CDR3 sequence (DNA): TGTGCCAGTAGCTCTACACTAGGGGCGAGAGAGACCCAGTACTTC. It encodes CASSSTLGARETQYF.

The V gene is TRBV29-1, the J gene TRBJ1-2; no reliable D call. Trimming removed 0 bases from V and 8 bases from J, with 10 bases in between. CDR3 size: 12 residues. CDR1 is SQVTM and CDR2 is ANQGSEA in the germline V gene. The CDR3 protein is CSVEDRGPGYTF. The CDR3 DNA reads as TGCAGCGTTGAAGATCGCGGTCCCGGCTACACCTTC.

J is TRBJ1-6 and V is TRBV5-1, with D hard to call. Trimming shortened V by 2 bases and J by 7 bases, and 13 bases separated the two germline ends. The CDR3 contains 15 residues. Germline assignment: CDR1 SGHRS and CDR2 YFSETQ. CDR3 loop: CASSLTIGGNSPLHF. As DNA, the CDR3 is TGCGCCAGCAGCTTAACGATTGGTGGGAATTCACCCCTCCACTTT. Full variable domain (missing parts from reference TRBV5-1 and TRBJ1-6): KAGVTQTPRYLIKTRGQQVTLSCSPISGHRSVSWYQQTPGQGLQFLFEYFSETQRNKGNFPGRFSGRQFSNSRSEMNVSTLELGDSALYLCASSLTIGGNSPLHFGNGTRLTVT.

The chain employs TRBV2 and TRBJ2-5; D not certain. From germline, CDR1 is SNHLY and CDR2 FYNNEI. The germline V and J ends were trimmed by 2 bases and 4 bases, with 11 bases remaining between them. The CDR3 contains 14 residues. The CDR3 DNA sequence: TGTGCCAGCAGTGAAACCCTGTTGGGAGAGACCCAGTACTTC. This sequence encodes CASSETLLGETQYF. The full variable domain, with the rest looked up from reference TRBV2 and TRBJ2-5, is EPEVTQTPSHQVTQMGQEVILRCVPISNHLYFYWYRQILGQKVEFLVSFYNNEISEKSEIFDDQFSVERPDGSNFTLKIRSTKLEDSAMYFCASSETLLGETQYFGPGTRLLVL.

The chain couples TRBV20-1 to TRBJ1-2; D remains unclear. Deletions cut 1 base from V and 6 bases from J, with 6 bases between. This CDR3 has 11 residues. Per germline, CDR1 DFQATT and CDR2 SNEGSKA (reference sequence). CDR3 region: CSARGAHGYTF. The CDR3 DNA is TGCAGTGCTAGAGGGGCGCATGGCTACACCTTC.

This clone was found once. CDR3 nucleotides: TGCAGCGCGAGGGCGACTAGCGGGGGGAACATTCAGTACTTC. Amino acids: CSARATSGGNIQYF. The chain uses TRBV29-1 and TRBJ2-4, with 13 nucleotides matching TRBD2. This CDR3 contains 14 residues. The J segment lost 7 bases and the V segment lost 7 bases, leaving 7 bases of the junction unmatched. Germline-derived CDR1 and CDR2 are SQVTM and ANQGSEA. The whole variable domain, remainder taken from reference TRBV29-1 and TRBJ2-4, is SAVISQKPSRDICQRGTSLTIQCQVDSQVTMMFWYRQQPGQSLTLIATANQGSEATYESGFVIDKFPISRPNLTFSTLTVSNMSPEDSSIYLCSARATSGGNIQYFGAGTRLSVL.

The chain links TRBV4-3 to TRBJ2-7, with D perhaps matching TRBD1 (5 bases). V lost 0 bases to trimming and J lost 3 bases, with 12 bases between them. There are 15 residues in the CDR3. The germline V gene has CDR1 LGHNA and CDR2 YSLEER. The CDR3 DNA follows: TGCGCCAGCAGCCAAGATATTGCAGGGTACTACGAGCAGTACTTC. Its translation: CASSQDIAGYYEQYF.

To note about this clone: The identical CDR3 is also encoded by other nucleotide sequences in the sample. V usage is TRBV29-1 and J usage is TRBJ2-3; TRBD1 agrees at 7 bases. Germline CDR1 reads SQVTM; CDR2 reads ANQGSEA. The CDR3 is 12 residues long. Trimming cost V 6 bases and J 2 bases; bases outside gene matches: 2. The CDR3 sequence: CSVGQNTDTQYF. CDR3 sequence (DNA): TGCAGCGTGGGACAGAACACAGATACGCAGTATTTT.

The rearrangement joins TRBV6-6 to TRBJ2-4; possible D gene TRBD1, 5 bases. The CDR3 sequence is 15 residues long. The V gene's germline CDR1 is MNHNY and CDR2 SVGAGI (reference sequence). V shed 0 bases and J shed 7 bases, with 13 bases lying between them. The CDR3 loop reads CASSYSWQGWNIQYF. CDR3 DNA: TGTGCCAGCAGTTACTCCTGGCAGGGCTGGAACATTCAGTACTTC.

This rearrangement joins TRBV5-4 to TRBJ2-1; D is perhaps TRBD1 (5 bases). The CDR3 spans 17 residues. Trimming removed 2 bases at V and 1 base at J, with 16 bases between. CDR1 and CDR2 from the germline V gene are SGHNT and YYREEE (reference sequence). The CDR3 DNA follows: TGTGCCAGCAGCTTCGGATCTAGGGGCAGTTCCTACAATGAGCAGTTCTTC. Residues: CASSFGSRGSSYNEQFF.